The sequence of this TCR beta chain was determined in a study of spatial heterogeneity in lung cancer. About the study: Raw reads contained each unique TCR and UMI combination more than ten times on average. General study findings and limits: In tumors, expanded intratumoral alpha and beta TCR counts tracked mutation counts.

The germline V and J ends were trimmed by 0 bases and 3 bases, with 14 bases remaining between them. The V gene's germline CDR1 is LGHDT and CDR2 YNNKEL (reference sequence). CDR3 length: 17 residues. This clonotype occurred a few times. Its target is unknown. TCRdb re-called the 5' RACE reads with MiXCR, one entry per CDR3 protein. The data hold about 4,000 distinct CDR3 sequences, with approximately 9% observed a single time. Time point given: sample taken at primary tumor resection. The sequencing here drew on lung tumor tissue, taken at surgery. The TCR originated in a male donor with early-stage non-small cell lung cancer. The rearrangement joins TRBV3-1 to TRBJ2-2, with D maybe TRBD1 (6 bases). Here the CDR3 reads CASSQDLNRAHTGELFF. For the CDR3, the DNA is TGTGCCAGCAGCCAAGACCTCAACAGGGCCCACACCGGGGAGCTGTTTTTT.